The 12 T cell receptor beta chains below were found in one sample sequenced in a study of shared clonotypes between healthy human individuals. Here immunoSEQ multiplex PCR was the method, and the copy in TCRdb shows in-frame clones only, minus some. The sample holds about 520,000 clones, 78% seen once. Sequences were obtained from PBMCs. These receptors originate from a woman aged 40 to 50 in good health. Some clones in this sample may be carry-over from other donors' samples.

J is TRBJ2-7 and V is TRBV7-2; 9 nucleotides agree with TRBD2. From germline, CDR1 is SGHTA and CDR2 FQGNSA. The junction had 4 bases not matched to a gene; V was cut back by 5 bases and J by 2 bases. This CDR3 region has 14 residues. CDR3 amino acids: CASSLPSGTYEQYF. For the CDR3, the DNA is TGTGCCAGCAGCCTCCCTAGCGGGACCTACGAGCAGTACTTC.

CDR3 region: CSVGPFGDPTDTQYF. The CDR3 bases are TGCAGCGTTGGGCCCTTTGGGGATCCCACAGATACGCAGTATTTT. V usage is TRBV29-1 and J usage is TRBJ2-3; unclear D gene. Trimming took off 4 bases at V and 2 bases at J, with 16 bases between the two ends. CDR3 length: 15 amino acids. Germline V gives CDR1 SQVTM, CDR2 ANQGSEA.

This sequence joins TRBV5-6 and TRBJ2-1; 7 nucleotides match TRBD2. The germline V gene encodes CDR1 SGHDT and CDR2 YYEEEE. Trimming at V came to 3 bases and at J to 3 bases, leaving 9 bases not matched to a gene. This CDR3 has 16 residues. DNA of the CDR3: TGTGCCAGCAGCTCCTTAGCGGGTTATAGCTACAATGAGCAGTTCTTC. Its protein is CASSSLAGYSYNEQFF.

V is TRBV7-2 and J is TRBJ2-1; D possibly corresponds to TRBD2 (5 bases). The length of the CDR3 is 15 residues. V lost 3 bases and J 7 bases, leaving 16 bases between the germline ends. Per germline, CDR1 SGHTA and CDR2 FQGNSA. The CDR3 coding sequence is TGTGCCAGCAGCTTTATCGGGATAACAAGTAATGAGCAGTTCTTC. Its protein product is CASSFIGITSNEQFF.

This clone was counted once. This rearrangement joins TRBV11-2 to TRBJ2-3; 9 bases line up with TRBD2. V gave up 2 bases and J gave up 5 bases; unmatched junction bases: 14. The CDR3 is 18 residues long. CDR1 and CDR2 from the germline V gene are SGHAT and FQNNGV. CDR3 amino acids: CASSLYAGGRAPGDTQYF. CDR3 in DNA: TGTGCCAGCAGCTTATATGCCGGCGGGAGGGCCCCTGGAGATACGCAGTATTTT.

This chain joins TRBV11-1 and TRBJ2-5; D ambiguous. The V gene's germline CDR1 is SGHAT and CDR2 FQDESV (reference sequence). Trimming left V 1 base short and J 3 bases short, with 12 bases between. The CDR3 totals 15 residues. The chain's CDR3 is CASSLGDSREETQYF. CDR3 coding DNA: TGTGCCAGCAGCTTAGGAGATTCGAGAGAAGAGACCCAGTACTTC.

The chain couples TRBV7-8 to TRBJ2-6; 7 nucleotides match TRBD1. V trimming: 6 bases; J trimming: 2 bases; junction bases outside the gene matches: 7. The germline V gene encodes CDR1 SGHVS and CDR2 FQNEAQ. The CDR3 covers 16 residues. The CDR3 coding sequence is TGTGCCAGCAGGGAAATACAGGGGCCTGGGGCCAACGTCCTGACTTTC. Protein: CASREIQGPGANVLTF.

CDR3 DNA: TGTGCCAGCAGCCCTACAGGGGGGAACTATGGCTACACCTTC. Translation gives CASSPTGGNYGYTF. The V and J genes are TRBV11-2 and TRBJ1-2, with 8 bases aligning to TRBD1. The CDR3 has 14 amino acids. Looked up from germline, CDR1 is SGHAT and CDR2 is FQNNGV. Trimming cost V 5 bases and J 2 bases; bases outside gene matches: 4.

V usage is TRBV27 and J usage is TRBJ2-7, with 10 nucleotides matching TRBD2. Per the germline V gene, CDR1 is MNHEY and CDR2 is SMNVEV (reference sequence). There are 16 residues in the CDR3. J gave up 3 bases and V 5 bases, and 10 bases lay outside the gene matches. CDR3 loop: CASSTPSGRAFYEQYF. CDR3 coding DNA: TGTGCCAGCAGTACACCGAGCGGGAGGGCCTTCTACGAGCAGTACTTC.

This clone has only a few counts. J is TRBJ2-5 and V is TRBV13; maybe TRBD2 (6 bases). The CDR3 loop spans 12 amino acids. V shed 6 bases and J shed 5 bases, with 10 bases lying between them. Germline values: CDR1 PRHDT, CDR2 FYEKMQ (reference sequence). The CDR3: CASRGRGETQYF. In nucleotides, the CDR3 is TGTGCCAGCAGGGGCCGGGGGGAGACCCAGTACTTC.

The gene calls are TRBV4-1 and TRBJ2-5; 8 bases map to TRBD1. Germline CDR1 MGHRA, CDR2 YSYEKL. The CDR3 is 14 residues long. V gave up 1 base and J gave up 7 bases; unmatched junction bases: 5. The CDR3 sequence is CASSQGYRGVTQYF. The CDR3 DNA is TGCGCCAGCAGCCAAGGGTACAGGGGGGTGACCCAGTACTTC.

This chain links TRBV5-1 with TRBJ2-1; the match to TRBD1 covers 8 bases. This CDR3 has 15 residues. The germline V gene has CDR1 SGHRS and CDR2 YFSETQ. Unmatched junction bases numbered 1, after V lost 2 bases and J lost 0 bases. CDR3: CASSFRGPSYNEQFF. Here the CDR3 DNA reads TGCGCCAGCAGCTTCAGGGGGCCCTCCTACAATGAGCAGTTCTTC.